This T cell receptor (beta chain) was profiled in a study of blood T cell repertoires in COVID-19. At the level of the study: The United States, Italy and Spain supplied acute and convalescent COVID-19 samples. PBMCs, B-cell-depleted T cells, or T cells were the source of the cDNA or gDNA that made up the material.

The table came from immunoSEQ multiplex PCR; TCRdb's copy has only in-frame clones and leaves some out. The repertoire includes about 52,000 clones, over 80% of them detected once, and around 6.6% sits in the top ten. The trim removed 1 base at V and 6 bases at J, leaving 4 bases unmatched. The germline V gene has CDR1 MGHRA and CDR2 YSYEKL. The CDR3 consists of 15 residues. This clone showed up just a few times. V is TRBV4-1 and J is TRBJ1-1; the match to TRBD1 covers 11 bases. Sequencing used peripheral blood. This sequence was found in a man in his 70s with active COVID-19. CDR3 residues: CASSQVPGQGAEAFF. The CDR3 DNA reads TGCGCCAGCAGCCAAGTCCCGGGACAGGGGGCTGAAGCTTTCTTT.